Each of the 32 T cell receptor beta chains below was sequenced from the same sample in a study of shared clonotypes between healthy human individuals. Assay used: immunoSEQ multiplex PCR; TCRdb lists only in-frame clones, some missing. The table records over a million clones, roughly 96% of them present only once. The sequenced material came from naive CD4+ T cells sorted from blood. This sample's subset: CD45RA+ positively selected. The origin of the receptors is a young man in good health.

This sequence joins TRBV7-8 and TRBJ2-2, with D possibly being TRBD1 (5 bases). V was trimmed by 1 base and J by 2 bases, leaving 14 bases between them. CDR3 length: 17 residues. Per germline, CDR1 SGHVS and CDR2 FQNEAQ. CDR3 residues: CASSLGVLGANTGELFF. The CDR3 region has the DNA TGTGCCAGCAGCTTAGGGGTCCTTGGGGCTAACACCGGGGAGCTGTTTTTT.

The chain carries TRBV7-9 and TRBJ2-7; D not certain. CDR1 and CDR2 from the germline V gene are SEHNR and FQNEAQ (reference sequence). The CDR3 length is 12 residues. V lost 6 bases and J 6 bases, leaving 12 bases between the germline ends. The CDR3 bases are TGTGCCAGCAGTAAAAAGCTAGTCGAGCAGTACTTC. Amino acid sequence: CASSKKLVEQYF.

DNA of the CDR3: TGTGCCAGCAGTTTAAGGAAACACTATGGCTACACCTTC. It yields the protein CASSLRKHYGYTF. The chain is built from TRBV27 and TRBJ1-2; no reliable D call. Germline lookup yields CDR1 MNHEY and CDR2 SMNVEV (reference sequence). The germline V and J ends were trimmed by 2 bases and 3 bases, with 7 bases remaining between them. The CDR3 runs to 13 residues.

The chain links TRBV2 to TRBJ2-7; D might be TRBD1 (6 bases). Trimming pared 6 bases from V and 3 bases from J, leaving 18 bases between. Germline CDR1 is SNHLY and CDR2 is FYNNEI. This CDR3 contains 15 residues. In DNA, the CDR3 is TGTGCCAGCAGGGGAACCCGGACAGACCTCTACGAGCAGTACTTC. Residues: CASRGTRTDLYEQYF.

V usage is TRBV18 and J usage is TRBJ2-1, with D perhaps given as TRBD1 or TRBD2 (5 bases each). In germline, CDR1 is KGHSH, CDR2 LQKENI. Trimming shortened V by 6 bases and J by 8 bases, and 14 bases separated the two germline ends. This CDR3 contains 13 residues. CDR3: CASSPGSKDEQFF. The CDR3 coding sequence is TGTGCCAGCTCTCCAGGGAGCAAGGATGAGCAGTTCTTC.

J is TRBJ2-1 and V is TRBV11-2, with D possibly matching TRBD1 (6 bases). Germline CDR1 is SGHAT and CDR2 is FQNNGV. The length of the CDR3 is 14 residues. V dropped 1 base and J dropped 6 bases, with 10 bases sitting between them. CDR3 in DNA: TGTGCCAGCAGCTTAGGTCGCAGGGGCAATGAGCAGTTCTTC. Protein: CASSLGRRGNEQFF.

The rearrangement links TRBV19 to TRBJ1-2; 10 nucleotides align to TRBD1. Germline values: CDR1 LNHDA, CDR2 SQIVND (reference sequence). Trimming took 4 bases from V and 5 from J; bases not matched to a gene: 7. The CDR3 loop spans 15 amino acids. CDR3 sequence: CASSTPGTGDYGYTF. DNA for the CDR3: TGTGCCAGTAGTACTCCCGGGACAGGGGATTATGGCTACACCTTC.

The chain is built from TRBV29-1 and TRBJ2-2; 7 bases fit TRBD1. Per the germline V gene, CDR1 is SQVTM and CDR2 is ANQGSEA. The CDR3 has 14 residues. The V gene end was trimmed by 5 bases and the J gene end by 4 bases; junction bases not matched to a gene: 7. CDR3 nucleotide sequence: TGCAGCGTTTCCGGGACAGACTTCACCGGGGAGCTGTTTTTT. This sequence encodes CSVSGTDFTGELFF.

The chain employs TRBV19 and TRBJ2-7; D perhaps matches TRBD2 (6 bases). The V end was cut by 3 bases, the J end by 6 bases, with 18 bases between. CDR1 and CDR2 from the germline V gene are LNHDA and SQIVND (reference sequence). The CDR3 length is 15 residues. CDR3 region: CASSISGVRPGEQYF. Here the CDR3 DNA reads TGTGCCAGTAGTATTTCGGGGGTCCGGCCCGGCGAGCAGTACTTC.

This clone occurred once. CDR3: CAWSLSTSQGGQSIYGYTF. CDR3 DNA sequence: TGTGCCTGGAGTCTATCGACATCACAGGGGGGCCAAAGTATCTATGGCTACACCTTC. The gene calls are TRBV30 and TRBJ1-2; TRBD1 matches 8 bases. The V segment lost 2 bases and the J segment 4 bases; nucleotides outside the gene matches: 21. The CDR3 has 19 amino acids. Germline V lookup: CDR1 GTSNPN, CDR2 SVGIG (reference sequence). Filled out from reference TRBV30 and TRBJ1-2, the complete variable domain reads SQTIHQWPATLVQPVGSPLSLECTVEGTSNPNLYWYRQAAGRGLQLLFYSVGIGQISSEVPQNLSASRPQDRQFILSSKKLLLSDSGFYLCAWSLSTSQGGQSIYGYTFGSGTRLTVV.

The chain recombines TRBV6-1 with TRBJ1-5; D is unclear. Germline CDR1 reads MNHNS; CDR2 reads SASEGT. The V end was cut by 7 bases, the J end by 3 bases, with 10 bases between. This CDR3 comprises 13 residues. Here the CDR3 DNA reads TGTGCCAGCACACGAAGCGACAATCAGCCCCAGCATTTT. Protein sequence: CASTRSDNQPQHF.

The chain uses TRBV4-1 and TRBJ2-2, with 7 bases fitting TRBD2. The CDR3 sequence is 21 residues long. The ends lost 0 bases at V and 3 bases at J; junction bases unmatched: 19. The germline V gene encodes CDR1 MGHRA and CDR2 YSYEKL. CDR3 region: CASSQDWVRLALRGDTGELFF. The CDR3 coding sequence is TGCGCCAGCAGCCAAGATTGGGTAAGACTAGCCCTACGAGGGGACACCGGGGAGCTGTTTTTT.

This chain connects TRBV28 to TRBJ1-3; 9 nucleotides line up with TRBD1. V lost 5 bases and J lost 2; bases outside the gene matches: 4. The germline gives CDR1 MDHEN, CDR2 SYDVKM. CDR3 length: 15 residues. CDR3 in DNA: TGTGCCAGCAGTCTAACAGGGGGCGCTGGAAACACCATATATTTT. Its translation: CASSLTGGAGNTIYF.

The V and J genes are TRBV2 and TRBJ2-7, with a weak D call TRBD1 (6 bases). The V and J ends lost 2 bases and 2 bases respectively, with 19 bases between them. The CDR3 consists of 17 residues. Germline assignment: CDR1 SNHLY and CDR2 FYNNEI. Here the CDR3 reads CASSERGTGLGAYEQYF. The CDR3 nucleotides read TGTGCCAGCAGTGAAAGGGGGACGGGGCTCGGGGCCTACGAGCAGTACTTC.

The chain has TRBV19 and TRBJ1-1; D not resolved. V dropped 6 bases and J dropped 0 bases, with 11 bases sitting between them. CDR1 is LNHDA, CDR2 SQIVND, per germline (reference sequence). This CDR3 contains 14 residues. DNA of the CDR3: TGTGCCAGTAGGCTGGATCACCTGAACACTGAAGCTTTCTTT. Translating it yields CASRLDHLNTEAFF.

The gene calls are TRBV14 and TRBJ2-1; perhaps TRBD2 as D (5 bases). Germline CDR1 and CDR2: SGHDN and FVKESK. This CDR3 contains 18 residues. V was shortened by 1 base and J by 6 bases, with 22 bases between the two germline ends. CDR3 DNA: TGTGCCAGCAGCCAAGCAGCCCAGGAGGTCCTGAAAACCAATGAGCAGTTCTTC. Its protein product is CASSQAAQEVLKTNEQFF.

This chain joins TRBV9 and TRBJ2-2; 9 nucleotides match TRBD1. The CDR3 is 14 residues long. The V gene end was trimmed by 2 bases and the J gene end by 5 bases; junction bases not matched to a gene: 1. Per germline, CDR1 SGDLS and CDR2 YYNGEE. CDR3 in amino acids: CASSVGQGTGELFF. The CDR3 nucleotides read TGTGCCAGCAGCGTGGGACAGGGAACCGGGGAGCTGTTTTTT.

The J gene is TRBJ2-5, the V gene TRBV27; D gene unclear. CDR3 length equals 13 residues. CDR1 is MNHEY and CDR2 is SMNVEV in the germline V gene (reference sequence). Trimming left V 1 base short and J 3 bases short, with 6 bases between. The CDR3 sequence is CASSLWVKETQYF. DNA of the CDR3: TGTGCCAGCAGTTTATGGGTAAAAGAGACCCAGTACTTC.

The chain is built from TRBV5-1 and TRBJ2-3, with a possible D match to TRBD2 (6 bases). Germline CDR1 reads SGHRS; CDR2 reads YFSETQ. The V and J ends lost 4 bases and 0 bases respectively, with 15 bases between them. This CDR3 region has 16 residues. Here the CDR3 reads CASSQTTRTSTDTQYF. The CDR3 DNA sequence: TGCGCCAGCAGCCAAACGACTAGGACTAGCACAGATACGCAGTATTTT. Full variable domain (rest looked up from reference TRBV5-1 and TRBJ2-3): KAGVTQTPRYLIKTRGQQVTLSCSPISGHRSVSWYQQTPGQGLQFLFEYFSETQRNKGNFPGRFSGRQFSNSRSEMNVSTLELGDSALYLCASSQTTRTSTDTQYFGPGTRLTVL.

The rearrangement uses TRBV6-5 and TRBJ2-5; D is ambiguous. The CDR3 has 9 residues. From germline, CDR1 is MNHEY and CDR2 SVGAGI. CDR3 sequence (DNA): TGTGCACTCGAGAGGACCCAGTACTTC. As protein: CALERTQYF.

V is TRBV14 and J is TRBJ1-1; 9 bases are a match to TRBD1. This CDR3 has 17 amino acids. The trim removed 1 base at V and 3 bases at J, leaving 9 bases unmatched. The germline V gene encodes CDR1 SGHDN and CDR2 FVKESK. CDR3: CASSQVPGTGKDTEAFF. CDR3 bases: TGTGCCAGCAGCCAAGTTCCCGGGACAGGGAAGGACACTGAAGCTTTCTTT.

This rearrangement joins TRBV6-5 to TRBJ2-7, with D possibly matching TRBD2 (6 bases). Looked up from germline, CDR1 is MNHEY and CDR2 is SVGAGI. The ends were cut back, 5 bases at V and 5 bases at J, with 16 bases in the middle. CDR3 length: 14 amino acids. The CDR3 protein is CASSNGGTFNEQYF. In nucleotides, the CDR3 is TGTGCCAGCAGTAACGGCGGGACTTTCAACGAGCAGTACTTC.

The CDR3 DNA sequence: TGTGCCAGCAGTGTATTCCAGTACTTC. Residues: CASSVFQYF. The gene calls are TRBV2 and TRBJ2-7; D is unclear. This CDR3 contains 9 residues. Germline CDR1 and CDR2: SNHLY and FYNNEI. The V end lost 4 bases, the J end lost 10 bases, and 5 bases lay between the germline ends.

The V call is TRBV28, the J call TRBJ2-2; a possible D gene is TRBD2 (6 bases). The germline V gene encodes CDR1 MDHEN and CDR2 SYDVKM. The CDR3 runs to 14 residues. V was cut by 5 bases and J by 6 bases, with 13 bases left in between. The chain's CDR3 is CASSGISGAGELFF. The CDR3 DNA sequence: TGTGCCAGCAGTGGAATTTCGGGAGCCGGGGAGCTGTTTTTT. Full variable domain (rest looked up from reference TRBV28 and TRBJ2-2): DVKVTQSSRYLVKRTGEKVFLECVQDMDHENMFWYRQDPGLGLRLIYFSYDVKMKEKGDIPEGYSVSREKKERFSLILESASTNQTSMYLCASSGISGAGELFFGEGSRLTVL.

The chain uses TRBV5-5 and TRBJ2-5; D is ambiguous. Germline V CDR1 and CDR2: SGHKS, YYEKEE (reference sequence). The CDR3 sequence is 13 residues long. Trimming removed 4 bases from V and 7 bases from J, with 14 bases in between. As DNA, the CDR3 is TGTGCCAGCAGCCCCCCGGGCCGAGGGACCCAGTACTTC. Protein product: CASSPPGRGTQYF.

This chain uses TRBV20-1 with TRBJ2-5; TRBD2 is a possible D gene (6 bases). The length of the CDR3 is 11 residues. Germline assignment: CDR1 DFQATT and CDR2 SNEGSKA (reference sequence). Trimming left V 8 bases short and J 4 bases short, with 11 bases between. CDR3: CSPKGGETQYF. In nucleotides, the CDR3 is TGCAGTCCAAAGGGAGGAGAGACCCAGTACTTC.

This clone was seen a single time. The genes are TRBV15 and TRBJ2-6; no clear D gene. CDR3 length: 15 amino acids. Per germline, CDR1 LNHNV and CDR2 YYDKDF (reference sequence). V lost 5 bases, J lost 1 base, and 9 bases lay in between. The CDR3 spells CATSPWLSGANVLTF. The CDR3 DNA sequence: TGTGCCACCAGCCCTTGGTTATCTGGGGCCAACGTCCTGACTTTC. The full variable domain, rest sourced from reference TRBV15 and TRBJ2-6, is DAMVIQNPRYQVTQFGKPVTLSCSQTLNHNVMYWYQQKSSQAPKLLFHYYDKDFNNEADTPDNFQSRRPNTSFCFLDIRSPGLGDTAMYLCATSPWLSGANVLTFGAGSRLTVL.

This clone was observed a single time. In nucleotides, the CDR3 is TGCAGCGGCGGATTAGCGGGAGGAAACCGCGTTGAGCAGTTCTTC. This gives the protein CSGGLAGGNRVEQFF. The chain joins TRBV29-1 to TRBJ2-1; 10 bases match TRBD2. V lost 7 bases and J lost 9; bases outside the gene matches: 15. The CDR3 is made up of 15 amino acids. Germline values: CDR1 SQVTM, CDR2 ANQGSEA.

This sequence joins TRBV15 and TRBJ2-3, with unresolved D. This CDR3 contains 14 residues. Germline CDR1 is LNHNV and CDR2 is YYDKDF (reference sequence). Between the trimmed V and J ends, which lost 0 bases and 2 bases, there was a span of 6 bases. The CDR3 DNA reads as TGTGCCACCAGCAGAGATCTACCCACAGATACGCAGTATTTT. It translates to CATSRDLPTDTQYF.

The chain couples TRBV7-3 to TRBJ2-7, with D uncertain. The V gene's germline CDR1 is SGHTA and CDR2 FQGTGA. This CDR3 is built from 14 residues. V lost 5 bases and J lost 6, with 17 bases in between. The CDR3 coding sequence is TGTGCCAGCAGCGCCCGATCCTCCGTCTCCGAGCAGTACTTC. It encodes CASSARSSVSEQYF.

The chain carries TRBV29-1 and TRBJ2-3; no definite D call. V was clipped by 6 bases and J by 10 bases, with 11 bases between them. Germline V gene data show CDR1 as SQVTM and CDR2 as ANQGSEA. This CDR3 contains 10 residues. CDR3 region: CSVGAASQYF. DNA of the CDR3: TGCAGCGTGGGCGCCGCCTCGCAGTATTTT.

V usage is TRBV21-1 and J usage is TRBJ2-7; no check of the table's D call, TRBD2, against the DNA was made. TRBV21-1 counts as a pseudogene. The CDR3 has 15 residues. The CDR3 bases are TGTGCCAGTGAAGACTTGCGGGAGATCCCCTACGAGCAGTACTTC. This codes for CASEDLREIPYEQYF.